Listed below are T cell receptor beta chains from one sample, sequenced in a study of shared clonotypes between healthy human individuals. Clones were read by immunoSEQ multiplex PCR, and TCRdb kept only the in-frame ones, dropping some. The sample has a few million clones; 90% to 97% are singletons. Sequencing input: naive CD4+ T cells sorted from blood. The receptors here all came from a young man in good health. The CDR3 runs from the conserved cysteine through the conserved F or W. D genes are given only for firm matches. Some rows mark clone size as missing; the rest say once, few, many or name a class of expanded clone.

NA	NA	TRBV7-7	TRBJ2-3	TGTGCTAGCAGCCCATCGGGGTCAGATACGCAGTATTTT	CASSPSGSDTQYF
TRBD1	NA	TRBV5-1	TRBJ1-3	TGCGCCAGCAGCACATCCTCGGAAGGGACAGGGGGTTTCTCTGGAAACACCATATATTTT	CASSTSSEGTGGFSGNTIYF
TRBD2	once	TRBV5-6	TRBJ2-5	TGTGCCAGCAGCCCGGGACTACTACAAGAGACCCAGTACTTC	CASSPGLLQETQYF
TRBD1	NA	TRBV11-2	TRBJ1-4	TGTGCCAGCAGCTTAGGTGGACAGGGTAGTGAAAAACTGTTTTTT	CASSLGGQGSEKLFF
NA	NA	TRBV9	TRBJ1-3	TGTGCCAGCGGCACGGGCTCTGGAAACACCATATATTTT	CASGTGSGNTIYF
TRBD2	NA	TRBV5-1	TRBJ2-1	TGCGCCAGCCCAGCGGAGAGCGGGGGGTCCTACAATGAGCAGTTCTTC	CASPAESGGSYNEQFF
NA	NA	TRBV2	TRBJ2-7	TGTGCCGGGTCGAGAGGGGGTAGCTCCTACGAGCAGTACTTC	CAGSRGGSSYEQYF
TRBD1	NA	TRBV27	TRBJ2-1	TGTGCCACCGCGGACAGGGCTATAGCTGAGCAGTTCTTC	CATADRAIAEQFF
TRBD2	once	TRBV7-6	TRBJ2-7	TGTGCCAGCAGCTCCCCGGGACTAGCGGGGGGGAGAACCTACGAGCAGTACTTC	CASSSPGLAGGRTYEQYF
TRBD1	NA	TRBV15	TRBJ2-4	TGTGCCACCAGCAGAGAAAAGTCAGGGGGTGCCAAAAACATTCAGTACTTC	CATSREKSGGAKNIQYF
TRBD2	NA	TRBV5-1	TRBJ2-1	TGCGCCAGCAGCTTGACCCTAGCGGGTTACAATGAGCAGTTCTTC	CASSLTLAGYNEQFF
TRBD1	NA	TRBV5-1	TRBJ2-5	TGCGCCAGCAGCTACACAGGGGAGGAGACCCAGTACTTC	CASSYTGEETQYF
NA	NA	TRBV19	TRBJ1-1	TGTGCCAGTAGACAGCCCCCGAACACTGAAGCTTTCTTT	CASRQPPNTEAFF
NA	NA	TRBV29-1	TRBJ1-1	TGCAGCGTAAACGGACAGCCAAACACTGAAGCTTTCTTT	CSVNGQPNTEAFF
NA	NA	TRBV2	TRBJ2-3	TGTGCCAGCAGTGAAAGTTTGGCGGGCCCTATGAATACGCAGTATTTT	CASSESLAGPMNTQYF
NA	NA	TRBV11-2	TRBJ2-5	TGTGCCAGCAGCTACCGCCAGGGGGGGGCTTGGGAGACCCAGTACTTC	CASSYRQGGAWETQYF
TRBD2	NA	TRBV12-5	TRBJ2-3	TGTGCTAGTGGTTTTTCGGGGGGGGCAGATACGCAGTATTTT	CASGFSGGADTQYF
NA	NA	TRBV27	TRBJ2-7	TGTGCCAGCAGTCCCCAGGGACACTCCTACGAGCAGTACTTC	CASSPQGHSYEQYF
NA	NA	TRBV2	TRBJ2-1	TGTGCCAGCAGTGAAAGGTCTAGCGTCCCGCAGTTCTTC	CASSERSSVPQFF
NA	NA	TRBV5-1	TRBJ1-5	TGCGCCAGCAGCTTGGAATCTGGGGAGGGTCAGCCCCAGCATTTT	CASSLESGEGQPQHF
TRBD1	NA	TRBV5-1	TRBJ1-2	TGCGCCAGCAGCGGCGGGACAGCGTTTAACTATGGCTACACCTTC	CASSGGTAFNYGYTF
NA	NA	TRBV6-6	TRBJ2-7	TGTGCCAGCATCCCACACCTCGGAGGCATCTCCTACGAGCAGTACTTC	CASIPHLGGISYEQYF
TRBD2	NA	TRBV6-6	TRBJ2-1	TGTGCCAGCAGCTCCGGACTAGCTGGATCCTACAATGAGCAGTTCTTC	CASSSGLAGSYNEQFF
TRBD2	NA	TRBV28	TRBJ2-1	TGTGCCAGCAGCCAACGGGGGGGCCATGAGCAGTTCTTC	CASSQRGGHEQFF
NA	NA	TRBV6-6	TRBJ2-7	TGTGCCAGCAGTGACGGGACTGCTTCCTACGAGCAGTACTTC	CASSDGTASYEQYF
NA	NA	TRBV5-1	TRBJ2-7	TGCGCCAGCAGCTTGGCCGAGGGGCGGGTTCGAGAGCAGTACTTC	CASSLAEGRVREQYF
TRBD1	NA	TRBV18	TRBJ2-5	TGTGCCAGCTCACCTTCCCTTAGCGCACAGGGGGGAGAGACCCAGTACTTC	CASSPSLSAQGGETQYF
TRBD2	NA	TRBV6-6	TRBJ2-7	TGTGCCAGCAGAGGCGGACTAGCGGGATCCTACGAGCAGTACTTC	CASRGGLAGSYEQYF
NA	NA	TRBV5-1	TRBJ1-3	TGCGCCAGCAGCTTGTATCAGGGAACCCGCTCTGGAAACACCATATATTTT	CASSLYQGTRSGNTIYF
NA	once	TRBV5-1	TRBJ1-2	TGCGCCAGCAGCCCAGCCCGGGAAGGGGGTGGCTACACCTTC	CASSPAREGGGYTF
TRBD1	NA	TRBV29-1	TRBJ1-1	TGCAGCGCAAACAGGGGGAACACTGAAGCTTTCTTT	CSANRGNTEAFF
NA	NA	TRBV5-4	TRBJ2-6	TGTGCCAGCAGCTTGATGGCAGGGACCTTCTCTGGGGCCAACGTCCTGACTTTC	CASSLMAGTFSGANVLTF
TRBD2	NA	TRBV4-3	TRBJ2-5	TGCGCCAGCAGCCAAGGTGCGGGAGGGCCTAGAGAGACCCAGTACTTC	CASSQGAGGPRETQYF
NA	NA	TRBV18	TRBJ1-4	TGTGCCAGCTCTTCGCCGTACGAAAAACTGTTTTTT	CASSSPYEKLFF
TRBD2	NA	TRBV5-4	TRBJ2-2	TGTGCCGCTAGCCTAGCGGGAGCCCCCGGGGAGCTGTTTTTT	CAASLAGAPGELFF
NA	NA	TRBV6-5	TRBJ2-6	TGTGCCAGCCTTGACCGGGGCTCTGGGGCCAACGTCCTGACTTTC	CASLDRGSGANVLTF
NA	NA	TRBV18	TRBJ2-3	TGTGCCAGCTCACCACCGTCCGGGACACCCGCGGATACGCAGTATTTT	CASSPPSGTPADTQYF